The 9 T cell receptor beta chains below come from one sample, sequenced in a study of shared clonotypes between healthy human individuals. This table comes from immunoSEQ multiplex PCR, and its TCRdb copy is limited to in-frame clones, with some not included. The data contain about 95,000 clones, around two thirds of them singletons. The specimen sequenced was memory CD8+ T cells sorted from blood. This sample's subset: CD45RO+ cells pooled with CCR7-negative TemRA cells. The receptors come from a man aged 30 to 45 in good health.

This clone has more than one count but fewer than ten. The chain couples TRBV7-3 to TRBJ2-2; no reliable D call. The CDR3 length is 14 residues. Germline V gives CDR1 SGHTA, CDR2 FQGTGA. V lost 3 bases, J lost 3 bases, and 8 bases lay in between. This chain's CDR3 is CASSFGHHTGELFF. CDR3 nucleotide sequence: TGTGCCAGCAGCTTTGGCCATCACACCGGGGAGCTGTTTTTT.

The gene calls are TRBV7-9 and TRBJ2-7, with 8 bases identical to TRBD2. J was trimmed by 6 bases and V by 5 bases; bases with no gene match: 12. The CDR3 extends over 15 amino acids. Germline lookup yields CDR1 SEHNR and CDR2 FQNEAQ (reference sequence). As DNA, the CDR3 is TGTGCCAGCAGCGAAGAAGCGGGAGTGGTTTTCGAGCAGTACTTC. As protein: CASSEEAGVVFEQYF.

Concerning this clone: The junction departs from the called germline gene at one end, perhaps through a read error. At the DNA level, this CDR3 is encoded by other sequences in the same sample as well. This rearrangement joins TRBV7-8 to TRBJ2-3; 9 bases line up with TRBD2. The CDR3 has 15 amino acids. Per germline, CDR1 SGHVS and CDR2 FQNEAQ. The CDR3 loop is CASSSAEREVDTQYF. CDR3 nucleotide sequence: TGCGCCAGCAGCTCAGCAGAGCGGGAGGTGGATACGCAGTATTTT. The variable domain in full, with the rest retrieved from reference TRBV7-8 and TRBJ2-3, is GAGVSQSPRYKVAKRGQDVALRCDPISGHVSLFWYQQALGQGPEFLTYFQNEAQLDKSGLPSDRFFAERPEGSVSTLKIQRTQQEDSAVYLCASSSAEREVDTQYFGPGTRLTVL.

This clone has just a few counts. The chain carries TRBV6-1 and TRBJ1-2; the D gene is possibly TRBD1 (5 bases). The germline V gene encodes CDR1 MNHNS and CDR2 SASEGT. V lost 1 base and J 7 bases, leaving 13 bases between the germline ends. The CDR3 loop spans 14 amino acids. The CDR3 loop is CASSEEETVFGYTF. As DNA, the CDR3 is TGTGCCAGCAGTGAAGAAGAGACAGTGTTTGGCTACACCTTC.

This clone was found a few times. This rearrangement joins TRBV27 to TRBJ1-5, with D unresolved. Germline loops: CDR1 MNHEY, CDR2 SMNVEV (reference sequence). The CDR3 covers 14 residues. Trimming shortened V by 3 bases and J by 4 bases, and 10 bases separated the two germline ends. The CDR3 loop is CASSLVGLNQPQHF. DNA for the CDR3: TGTGCCAGCAGTTTGGTGGGCCTAAATCAGCCCCAGCATTTT.

This chain connects TRBV10-3 to TRBJ2-3, with D possibly being TRBD2 (6 bases). The CDR3 is made up of 14 amino acids. Between the trimmed V and J ends, which lost 2 bases and 4 bases, there was a span of 10 bases. Germline CDR1 and CDR2: ENHRY and SYGVKD. DNA of the CDR3: TGTGCCATCAGTGAGGAGGCGGGGCCAGATACGCAGTATTTT. Its protein product is CAISEEAGPDTQYF.

The chain is built from TRBV27 and TRBJ2-2, with a tentative D call TRBD1 (6 bases). Trimming cost V 5 bases and J 7 bases, with 14 bases left between them. The CDR3 contains 14 residues. Germline V gene data show CDR1 as MNHEY and CDR2 as SMNVEV (reference sequence). The CDR3 DNA reads TGTGCCAGCAGTCCCGGGACAACCGGCGGGGAGCTGTTTTTT. Translated, it gives CASSPGTTGGELFF.

V usage is TRBV19 and J usage is TRBJ2-7; 12 nucleotides line up with TRBD2. The CDR3 totals 13 residues. J was trimmed by 6 bases and V by 9 bases; bases with no gene match: 6. Germline lookup yields CDR1 LNHDA and CDR2 SQIVND (reference sequence). CDR3: CASRLAGAREQYF. CDR3 in DNA: TGTGCCAGCCGACTAGCGGGAGCCCGCGAGCAGTACTTC.

This clone was counted a single time. This chain uses TRBV7-8 with TRBJ2-7; 11 bases match TRBD1. This CDR3 has 16 residues. J gave up 3 bases and V 0 bases, and 4 bases lay outside the gene matches. Germline V gene data show CDR1 as SGHVS and CDR2 as FQNEAQ. The CDR3 region has the DNA TGTGCCAGCAGCTTAGCAAGGGGACAGGGGGACTACGAGCAGTACTTC. Protein product: CASSLARGQGDYEQYF.